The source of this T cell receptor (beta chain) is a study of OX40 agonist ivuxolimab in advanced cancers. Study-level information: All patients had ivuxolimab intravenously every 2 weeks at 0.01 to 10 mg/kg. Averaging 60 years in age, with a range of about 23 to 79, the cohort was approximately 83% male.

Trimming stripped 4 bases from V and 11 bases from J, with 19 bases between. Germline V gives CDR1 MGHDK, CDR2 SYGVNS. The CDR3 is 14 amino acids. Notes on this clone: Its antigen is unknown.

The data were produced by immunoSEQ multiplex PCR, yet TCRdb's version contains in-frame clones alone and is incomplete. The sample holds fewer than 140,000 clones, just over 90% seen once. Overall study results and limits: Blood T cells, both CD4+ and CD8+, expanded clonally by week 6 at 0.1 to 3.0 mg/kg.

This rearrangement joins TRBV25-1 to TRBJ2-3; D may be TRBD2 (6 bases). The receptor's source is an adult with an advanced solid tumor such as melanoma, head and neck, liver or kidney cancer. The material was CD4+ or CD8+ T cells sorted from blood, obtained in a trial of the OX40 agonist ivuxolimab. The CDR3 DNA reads TGTGCCAGCAGTGTGGATCGGGAGATTTATAAGCAGTATTTT. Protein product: CASSVDREIYKQYF.